Given below is one TCR beta chain in context. CDR3 size: 12 residues. J lost 10 bases, V lost 3 bases, and 4 bases had no gene match. Germline CDR1 reads KGHSH; CDR2 reads LQKENI. These data originate in a study of blood T cell repertoires in COVID-19. Study-wide background: Donors in the United States, Italy and Spain gave samples during acute or convalescent COVID-19. PBMCs, B-cell-depleted T cells, or T cells were the source of the cDNA or gDNA that made up the material.

Under the authors' procedure: How many nucleated cells were present was estimated from reference gene primer amplification. TCRdb's copy holds only in-frame clones and misses some; the assay was immunoSEQ multiplex PCR. The V and J calls and clone size were taken over from that table, and D and trimming were inferred from the DNA. The sample lists about 96,000 clones, around 90% occurring once. Sequencing was performed on peripheral blood. This TCR derives from a human donor with COVID-19, enrolled during active disease. The donor label of this sample is uncertain. V usage is TRBV18 and J usage is TRBJ1-1; the match to TRBD1 covers 8 bases. In DNA, the CDR3 is TGTGCCAGCTCACCCCAGGGGGCTGTAGCTTTCTTT. This encodes CASSPQGAVAFF.